The clone carrying this TCR beta chain was counted a single time. This record belongs to a study of B cell selection in AIRE deficiency. The sorted conventional CD4 T cells were gated as CD4+CD127+. Profiled with immunoSEQ multiplex PCR; TCRdb holds only in-frame clones, not every one. Of some 20,000 clones listed, 95% to 98% were seen once; the top ten hold over 0.15%. The CDR3 extends over 17 amino acids. The germline gives CDR1 SGHNT, CDR2 YENEEA. Unmatched junction bases numbered 5, after V lost 1 base and J lost 1 base. The genes are TRBV11-3 and TRBJ2-5; 11 bases align to TRBD2. Sequencing was done on a sample of conventional CD4+ T cells sorted from PBMCs. The TCR originated in a human donor with AIRE deficiency. CDR3 sequence reads: CASSLAWGLAVQETQYF. Here the CDR3 DNA reads TGTGCCAGCAGCTTAGCCTGGGGACTAGCGGTCCAAGAGACCCAGTACTTC. Drawing the rest from reference TRBV11-3 and TRBJ2-5, the complete variable domain is EAGVVQSPRYKIIEKKQPVAFWCNPISGHNTLYWYLQNLGQGPELLIRYENEEAVDDSQLPKDRFSAERLKGVDSTLKIQPAELGDSAVYLCASSLAWGLAVQETQYFGPGTRLLVL.